This T cell receptor beta chain was found in a study of metastatic and nonmetastatic thyroid tumors (dated by TCRdb to 2019 to 2021). Describing the broader study: For patients with malignant and with benign thyroid disease, the researchers compared repertoires between peripheral blood samples and tumor or nodule tissue samples.

Receptor amplification or capture employed PCR. These reads were obtained on an Illumina HiSeq 4000. The TCR beta-chain CDR3 region of each patient was profiled by high-throughput sequencing. From the authors' description of their analysis: CDR3 differences across clinicopathological groups were used to build a classifier for discriminating distant-metastatic papillary thyroid cancer patients. The Shannon index was used to measure repertoire diversity, and the Morisita-Horn index was used to measure how similar tumor and blood repertoires were. TCRdb redid the processing of the public reads, applying fastp at Q25 and MiXCR, and retained in-frame beta chains. The V and J calls were not made by the authors but by TCRdb's processing. The sample table contains approximately 90,000 clones; only one count was recorded for more than 9.5% of them. The ten largest account for over 9% of the sample. The investigation overall reported the following: TCR beta diversity was reported as significantly higher in malignant tumors than in benign nodules, in both blood and tumor samples.

Before undergoing thyroid surgery, none of the patients had been given any kind of treatment. Patient clinical samples collected from about 2011 to 2018 were retrospectively analysed using T-cell receptor beta sequencing. This clone showed up many times. The clone's antigen remains unknown. Base-call qualities are not available, and no considerably larger clone is one nucleotide away. Material for sequencing was blood. This sequence was found in a female donor with papillary thyroid cancer or a benign thyroid nodule (not recorded which). Some clones in this sample may be carry-over from other donors' samples.

The DNA is as follows: TGTGCCAGCAGCTTAGGCGGGAGGCCCGGTGAGCAGTTCTTC. Its amino acids are CASSLGGRPGEQFF. This receptor chain uses TRBV7-2 and TRBJ2-1, with TRBD2 matching 8 junction bases. Taken from cysteine to phenylalanine, the CDR3 has 14 residues. Only CDR3 DNA remains: 42 bases, in frame from the first base. The germline V and J ends show losses of 1 base and 9 bases respectively, and no gene match explains 5 bases of the junction. From the germline V gene, CDR1 is SGHTA and CDR2 is FQGNSA.